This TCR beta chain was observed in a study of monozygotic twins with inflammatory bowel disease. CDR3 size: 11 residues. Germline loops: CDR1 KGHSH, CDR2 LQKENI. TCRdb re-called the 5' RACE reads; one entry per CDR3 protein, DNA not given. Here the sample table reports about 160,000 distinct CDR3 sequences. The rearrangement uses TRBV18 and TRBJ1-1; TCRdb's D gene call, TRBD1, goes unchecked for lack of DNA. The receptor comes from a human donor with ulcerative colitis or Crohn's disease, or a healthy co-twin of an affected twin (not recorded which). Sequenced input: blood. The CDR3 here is CASSGTDEAFF.